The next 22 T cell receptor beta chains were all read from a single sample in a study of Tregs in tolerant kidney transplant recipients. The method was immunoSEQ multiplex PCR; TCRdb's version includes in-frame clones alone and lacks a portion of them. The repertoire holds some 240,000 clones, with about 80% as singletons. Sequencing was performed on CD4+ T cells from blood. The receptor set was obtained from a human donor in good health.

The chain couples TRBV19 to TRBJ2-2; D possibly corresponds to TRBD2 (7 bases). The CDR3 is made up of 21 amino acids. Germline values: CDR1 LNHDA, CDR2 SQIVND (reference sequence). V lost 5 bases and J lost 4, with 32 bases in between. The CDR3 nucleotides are TGTGCCAGTAGTTCCATATTCCCCCTCGGGGGGCAGGGAGGAAGCACCGGGGAGCTGTTTTTT. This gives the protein CASSSIFPLGGQGGSTGELFF.

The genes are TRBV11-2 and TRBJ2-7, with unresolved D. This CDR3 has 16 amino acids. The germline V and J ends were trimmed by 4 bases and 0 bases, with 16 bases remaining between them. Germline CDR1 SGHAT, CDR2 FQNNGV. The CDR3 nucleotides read TGTGCCAGCAGCTCCGGCCGGGTTAGCAGCTCCTACGAGCAGTACTTC. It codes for CASSSGRVSSSYEQYF. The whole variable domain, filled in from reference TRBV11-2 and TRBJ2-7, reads EAGVAQSPRYKIIEKRQSVAFWCNPISGHATLYWYQQILGQGPKLLIQFQNNGVVDDSQLPKDRFSAERLKGVDSTLKIQPAKLEDSAVYLCASSSGRVSSSYEQYFGPGTRLTVT.

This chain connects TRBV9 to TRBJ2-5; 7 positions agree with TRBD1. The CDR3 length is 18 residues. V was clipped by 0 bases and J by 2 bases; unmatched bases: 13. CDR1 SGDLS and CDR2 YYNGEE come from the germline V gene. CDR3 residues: CASSVDGRGTDPQETQYF. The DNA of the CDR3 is TGTGCCAGCAGCGTAGACGGCCGAGGGACAGACCCGCAAGAGACCCAGTACTTC.

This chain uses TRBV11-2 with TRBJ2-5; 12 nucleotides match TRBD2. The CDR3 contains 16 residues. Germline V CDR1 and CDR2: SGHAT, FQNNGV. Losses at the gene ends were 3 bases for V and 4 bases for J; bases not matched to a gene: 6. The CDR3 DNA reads TGTGCCAGCAGCTTGCGACTAGCGGGAGTTACAGAGACCCAGTACTTC. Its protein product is CASSLRLAGVTETQYF.

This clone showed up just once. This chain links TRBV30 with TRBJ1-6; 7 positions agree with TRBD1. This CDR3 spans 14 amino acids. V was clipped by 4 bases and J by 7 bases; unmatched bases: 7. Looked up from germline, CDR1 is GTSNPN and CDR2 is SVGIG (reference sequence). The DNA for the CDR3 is TGTGCCTGGAATAGGGGACAGCCGAATTCACCCCTCCACTTT. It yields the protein CAWNRGQPNSPLHF.

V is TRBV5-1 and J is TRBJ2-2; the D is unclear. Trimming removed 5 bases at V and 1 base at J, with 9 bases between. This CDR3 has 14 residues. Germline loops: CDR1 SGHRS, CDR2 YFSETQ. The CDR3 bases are TGCGCCAGCAGGGGCGACCAGAACACCGGGGAGCTGTTTTTT. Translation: CASRGDQNTGELFF.

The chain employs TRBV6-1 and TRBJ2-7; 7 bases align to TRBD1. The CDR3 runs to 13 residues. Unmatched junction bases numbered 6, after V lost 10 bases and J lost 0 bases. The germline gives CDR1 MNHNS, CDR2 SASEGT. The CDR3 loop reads CAMARDSSYEQYF. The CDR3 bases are TGTGCCATGGCCCGGGACAGCTCCTACGAGCAGTACTTC.

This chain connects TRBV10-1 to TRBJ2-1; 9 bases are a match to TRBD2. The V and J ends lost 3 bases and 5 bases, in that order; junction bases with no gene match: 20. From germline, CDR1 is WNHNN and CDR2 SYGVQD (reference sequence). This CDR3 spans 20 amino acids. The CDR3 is CASSDPRGGGAASVNNEQFF. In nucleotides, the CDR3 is TGCGCCAGCAGTGACCCTCGTGGCGGGGGGGCCGCTTCGGTCAACAATGAGCAGTTCTTC.

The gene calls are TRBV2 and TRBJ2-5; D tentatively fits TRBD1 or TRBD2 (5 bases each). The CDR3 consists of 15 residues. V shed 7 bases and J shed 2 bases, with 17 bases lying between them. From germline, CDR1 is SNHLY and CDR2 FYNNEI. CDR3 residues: CASISPGRQQETQYF. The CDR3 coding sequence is TGTGCCAGCATTTCTCCGGGACGGCAGCAAGAGACCCAGTACTTC.

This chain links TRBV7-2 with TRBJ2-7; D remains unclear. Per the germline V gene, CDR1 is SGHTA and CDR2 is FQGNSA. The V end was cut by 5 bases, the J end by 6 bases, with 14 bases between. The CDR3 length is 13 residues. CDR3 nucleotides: TGTGCCAGCAGCCCACGACGGTACACCGAGCAGTACTTC. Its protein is CASSPRRYTEQYF.

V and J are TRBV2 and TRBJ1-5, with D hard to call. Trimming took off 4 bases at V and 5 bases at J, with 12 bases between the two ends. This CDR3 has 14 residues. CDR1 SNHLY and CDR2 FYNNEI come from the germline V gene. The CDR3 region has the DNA TGTGCCAGCAGTGGGACTCGGTGGGATCAGCCCCAGCATTTT. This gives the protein CASSGTRWDQPQHF.

The CDR3 is CASSRQGGLALETQYF. In nucleotides, the CDR3 is TGTGCCAGCAGTAGACAGGGGGGACTAGCTCTGGAGACCCAGTACTTC. The V call is TRBV2, the J call TRBJ2-5; D tentatively fits TRBD1 or TRBD2 (9 bases each). V dropped 5 bases and J dropped 5 bases, with 21 bases sitting between them. Germline V gene data show CDR1 as SNHLY and CDR2 as FYNNEI. This CDR3 region has 16 residues.

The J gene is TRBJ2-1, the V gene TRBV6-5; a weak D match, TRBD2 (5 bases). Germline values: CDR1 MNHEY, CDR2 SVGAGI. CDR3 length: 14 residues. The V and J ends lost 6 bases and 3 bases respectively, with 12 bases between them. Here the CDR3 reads CASRRSEVYNEQFF. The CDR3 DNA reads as TGTGCCAGCAGGCGATCGGAGGTCTACAATGAGCAGTTCTTC.

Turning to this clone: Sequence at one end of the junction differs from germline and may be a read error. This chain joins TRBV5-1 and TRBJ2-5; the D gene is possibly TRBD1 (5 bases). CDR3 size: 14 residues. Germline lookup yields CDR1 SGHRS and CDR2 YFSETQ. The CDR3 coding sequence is TGCGCCAGCAGATTGGTGCAGGGCGGAGAGACCCAGTACTTC. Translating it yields CASRLVQGGETQYF.

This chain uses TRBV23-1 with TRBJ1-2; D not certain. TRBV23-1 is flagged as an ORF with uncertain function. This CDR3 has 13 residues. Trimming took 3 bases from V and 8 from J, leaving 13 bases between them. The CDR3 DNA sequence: TGCGCCAGCAGTCACCCAGTGGCTGGCGGCTACACCTTC. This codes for CASSHPVAGGYTF.

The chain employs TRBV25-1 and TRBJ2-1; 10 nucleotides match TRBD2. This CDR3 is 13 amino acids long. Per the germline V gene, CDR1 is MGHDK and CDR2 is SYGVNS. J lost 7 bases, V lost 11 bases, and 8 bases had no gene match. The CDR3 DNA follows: TGTGCCGGGGGGCTAGCGGGAGTTAATGAGCAGTTCTTC. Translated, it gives CAGGLAGVNEQFF.

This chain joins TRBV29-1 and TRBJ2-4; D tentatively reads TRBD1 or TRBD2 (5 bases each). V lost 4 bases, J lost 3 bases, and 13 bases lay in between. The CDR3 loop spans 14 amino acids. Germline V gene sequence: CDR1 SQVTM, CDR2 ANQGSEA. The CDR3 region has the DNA TGCAGCGTTGGAGGGGATGGGGGCAAAAACATTCAGTACTTC. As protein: CSVGGDGGKNIQYF.

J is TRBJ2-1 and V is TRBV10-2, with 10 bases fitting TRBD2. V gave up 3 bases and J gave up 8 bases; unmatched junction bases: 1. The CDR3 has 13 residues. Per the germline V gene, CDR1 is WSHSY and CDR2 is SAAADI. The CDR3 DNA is TGCGCCAGCAGTGAACTAGCGGGGTATGAGCAGTTCTTC. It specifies CASSELAGYEQFF.

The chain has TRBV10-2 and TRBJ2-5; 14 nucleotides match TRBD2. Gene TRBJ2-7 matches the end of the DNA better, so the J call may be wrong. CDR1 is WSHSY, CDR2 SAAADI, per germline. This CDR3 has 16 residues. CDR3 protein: CASSELTSGRGYEQYF. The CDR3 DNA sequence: TGCGCCAGCAGTGAGTTGACTAGCGGGAGGGGATACGAGCAGTACTTC.

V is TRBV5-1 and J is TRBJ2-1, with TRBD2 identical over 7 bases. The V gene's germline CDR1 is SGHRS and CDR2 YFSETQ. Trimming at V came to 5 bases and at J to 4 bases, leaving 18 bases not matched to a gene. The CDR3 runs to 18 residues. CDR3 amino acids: CASSSRGPGAGVYNEQFF. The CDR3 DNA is TGCGCCAGCAGTTCTCGGGGCCCCGGGGCGGGGGTGTACAATGAGCAGTTCTTC.

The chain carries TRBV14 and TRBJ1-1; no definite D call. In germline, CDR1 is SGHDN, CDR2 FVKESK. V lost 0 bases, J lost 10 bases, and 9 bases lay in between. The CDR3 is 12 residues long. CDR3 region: CASSQDRRRAFF. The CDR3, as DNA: TGTGCCAGCAGCCAAGATCGGAGAAGAGCTTTCTTT.

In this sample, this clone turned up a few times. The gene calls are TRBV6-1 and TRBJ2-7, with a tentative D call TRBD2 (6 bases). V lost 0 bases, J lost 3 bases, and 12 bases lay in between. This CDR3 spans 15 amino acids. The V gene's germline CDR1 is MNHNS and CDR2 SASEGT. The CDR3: CASSEANPSDYEQYF. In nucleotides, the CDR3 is TGTGCCAGCAGTGAAGCGAATCCTAGCGACTACGAGCAGTACTTC.